This T cell receptor beta chain was captured in a study of CD8+ T cells in alopecia areata. About the research overall: Tofacitinib continued for 6 to 18 months and was then withheld for 6 months. Study-wide points: Clarity of TCR sharing across patients fell short of that in mice, possibly HLA-related.

As concerns this clone: Antigen specificity is unknown.

Extracted RNA was reverse transcribed, and the resulting cDNA served as sequencing template. Sequencing used immunoSEQ multiplex PCR; TCRdb keeps in-frame clones, though not all of them. The sample has some 180,000 clones; about 55% are singletons. Treatment reported: oral pan-JAK inhibitor, 5-10 mg twice daily. CDR1 GTSNPN and CDR2 SVGIG come from the germline V gene (reference sequence). The CDR3 has 14 residues. Trimming cost V 0 bases and J 7 bases, with 13 bases left between them. This chain joins TRBV30 and TRBJ1-5, with a weak D call TRBD1 (6 bases). The sequence was obtained from a human donor with alopecia areata. The sequenced sample was CD8+ T cells sorted from blood, obtained at week 24, from a patient treated with tofacitinib. The chain's CDR3 is CAWSVPSGGQPQHF. CDR3 DNA: TGTGCCTGGAGTGTCCCGAGCGGGGGCCAGCCCCAGCATTTT.